A selection of T cell receptor beta chains follows, all from one sample in a study of T cell repertoires in cytomegalovirus infection. MiXCR was run by TCRdb on the reads, yielding one entry per CDR3 protein. The sample has 200,000 to 250,000 distinct CDR3 sequences, 35% to 40% seen once. These TCRs' antigens remain unknown. This sample comprised CD8+ T cells from cultured PBMCs, obtained from culture after CMV antigen stimulation. Source of these receptors: a human donor in good health (CMV status not recorded). Some clones in this sample may be carry-over from other donors' samples. CDR3s include the opening cysteine and the closing phenylalanine or tryptophan. D genes are given only for firm matches. Only some rows state a clone size, as once, few, many or a class for expanded clones.

length,size,V,D,J,CDR3,DNA
16,.,TRBV6-5,TRBD1,TRBJ2-7,CASSYSTGGRSYEQYF,TGTGCCAGCAGTTACTCGACAGGGGGCCGGTCCTACGAGCAGTACTTC
16,few,TRBV27,.,TRBJ1-6,CASSITGPEEGSPLHF,TGTGCCAGCAGTATTACAGGGCCTGAGGAGGGGTCACCCCTCCACTTT
16,few,TRBV9,.,TRBJ2-1,CASSVVGLASYNEQFF,TGTGCCAGCAGCGTAGTAGGGTTAGCCTCCTACAATGAGCAGTTCTTC
14,.,TRBV7-6,.,TRBJ2-1,CASSDLGLDNEQFF,TGTGCCAGCAGCGACTTAGGACTGGACAATGAGCAGTTCTTC
15,few,TRBV2,.,TRBJ2-6,CASSDETTGANVLTF,TGTGCCAGCAGTGACGAGACGACTGGGGCCAACGTCCTGACTTTC
15,.,TRBV9,TRBD2,TRBJ2-1,CASSQGLAGGNEQFF,TGTGCCAGCAGCCAAGGACTAGCGGGAGGAAATGAGCAGTTCTTC
17,many,TRBV7-8,.,TRBJ2-3,CASSLEGVGLITDTQYF,TGTGCCAGCAGCTTAGAAGGAGTTGGGTTGATCACAGATACGCAGTATTTT
16,.,TRBV19,TRBD2,TRBJ2-1,CASRPGLAGSYNEQFF,TGTGCCAGTAGACCGGGACTAGCGGGGTCCTACAATGAGCAGTTCTTC
15,few,TRBV12-5,TRBD2,TRBJ2-1,CASDDPGGPYNEQFF,TGTGCTAGTGACGACCCGGGGGGGCCGTACAATGAGCAGTTCTTC
18,.,TRBV7-9,TRBD1,TRBJ2-2,CASSSLPTGERFPGVLFF,TGTGCCAGCAGCTCCCTACCGACAGGGGAACGGTTTCCCGGGGTGCTGTTTTTT